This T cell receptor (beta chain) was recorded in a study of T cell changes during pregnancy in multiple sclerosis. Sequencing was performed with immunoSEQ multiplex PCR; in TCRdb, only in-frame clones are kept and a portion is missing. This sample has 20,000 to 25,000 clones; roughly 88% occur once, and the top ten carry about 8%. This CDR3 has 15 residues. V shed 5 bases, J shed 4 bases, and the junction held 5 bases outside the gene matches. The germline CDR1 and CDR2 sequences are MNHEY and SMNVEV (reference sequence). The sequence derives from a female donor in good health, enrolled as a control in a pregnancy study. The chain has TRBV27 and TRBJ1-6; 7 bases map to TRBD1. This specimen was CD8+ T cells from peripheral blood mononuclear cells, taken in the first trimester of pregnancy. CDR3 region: CASSLGTEYNSPLHF. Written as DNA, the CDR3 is TGTGCCAGCAGTCTCGGGACAGAGTATAATTCACCCCTCCACTTT.